The following is a T cell receptor beta chain sequence with its context. Antigen unknown. This entry is derived from a study of shared clonotypes between healthy human individuals. On the study more broadly: Per donor, three plates held CD4 naive cells, three held CD4 memory, two held CD8 naive and one held CD8 memory.

The study, taken as a whole, reports: Memory subsets generally showed smaller estimated richness than naive subsets did. Non-shared clonotypes had lower generation probabilities than clonotypes shared by all four sorted-subset donors.

Using 200 ng DNA, about 29,000 T cell genomes, the sorted-subset replicate PCRs were run. Data came from immunoSEQ multiplex PCR; TCRdb stores just in-frame clones and leaves some out. There are 2 million to 2.5 million clones in the sample; 93% occur only once, and 0.35% to 0.45% lies in the top ten. Deletions cut 7 bases from V and 0 bases from J, with 13 bases between. This CDR3 contains 15 residues. The germline CDR1 and CDR2 sequences are LNHDA and SQIVND (reference sequence). Sequenced sample: naive CD4+ T cells from PBMCs. As for subset: CD45RA+ positively selected. V usage is TRBV19 and J usage is TRBJ2-1, with a possible D match to TRBD1 (6 bases). The sequence came from a man aged 18 to 30 in good health. Some clones in this sample may be carry-over from other donors' samples. The CDR3 DNA is TGTGCCAGTACCCTAGACAGGAGCTCCTACAATGAGCAGTTCTTC. Its translation is CASTLDRSSYNEQFF.